Below, 28 T cell receptor beta chains from the same sample are listed, as sequenced in a study of graft-versus-host responses after intestinal transplantation. No antigen has been identified for these receptors. Data came from immunoSEQ multiplex PCR; TCRdb stores just in-frame clones and leaves some out. The table has fewer than 95,000 clones, about 93% seen once; the top ten hold around 0.49%. The sequencing here drew on unstimulated CD8+ T cells sorted from spleen or lymph node cells, taken before intestinal transplant. These receptors came from a human donor who received an intestinal transplant.

The chain combines TRBV29-1 with TRBJ1-1; the D gene is possibly TRBD1 (6 bases). The V and J ends lost 6 bases and 1 base respectively, with 12 bases between them. The length of the CDR3 is 13 residues. Looked up from germline, CDR1 is SQVTM and CDR2 is ANQGSEA. The CDR3 loop reads CSVIQGPNTEAFF. Here the CDR3 DNA reads TGCAGCGTCATACAGGGTCCGAACACTGAAGCTTTCTTT.

This clone was recorded a few times. CDR3: CASSPGQHQPQHF. The CDR3 coding sequence is TGTGCCAGCAGTCCTGGACAGCATCAGCCCCAGCATTTT. The J gene is TRBJ1-5, the V gene TRBV27; TRBD1 might be the D (6 bases). The CDR3 totals 13 residues. Per the germline V gene, CDR1 is MNHEY and CDR2 is SMNVEV (reference sequence). Trimming took 5 bases from V and 5 from J, leaving 10 bases between them.

This chain connects TRBV4-1 to TRBJ2-5; 7 positions agree with TRBD2. V was clipped by 1 base and J by 4 bases; unmatched bases: 6. Germline loops: CDR1 MGHRA, CDR2 YSYEKL. The CDR3 contains 15 residues. The CDR3 region is CASSQGGTSAETQYF. The CDR3 DNA reads as TGCGCCAGCAGCCAAGGGGGAACTAGCGCAGAGACCCAGTACTTC.

The rearrangement uses TRBV7-7 and TRBJ2-3; 7 nucleotides align to TRBD2. In germline, CDR1 is SSHAT, CDR2 FNYEAQ (reference sequence). V was pared by 2 bases and J by 4 bases, with 3 bases of the junction left unmatched. The CDR3 has 14 amino acids. CDR3 protein: CASSLLGGSDTQYF. The CDR3 nucleotides read TGTGCCAGCAGCTTATTGGGGGGGTCAGATACGCAGTATTTT.

This clone was observed once. The chain combines TRBV19 with TRBJ2-1; the match to TRBD1 covers 9 bases. Germline values: CDR1 LNHDA, CDR2 SQIVND (reference sequence). The CDR3 sequence is 15 residues long. Trimming at V came to 2 bases and at J to 9 bases, leaving 8 bases not matched to a gene. CDR3 protein: CASSIIGTGFGEQFF. The CDR3 bases are TGTGCCAGTAGTATAATCGGGACAGGGTTCGGTGAGCAGTTCTTC.

The genes are TRBV28 and TRBJ2-7, with 7 bases that match TRBD2. This CDR3 has 14 amino acids. Germline CDR1 is MDHEN and CDR2 is SYDVKM. The ends lost 0 bases at V and 6 bases at J; junction bases unmatched: 5. The CDR3 DNA reads TGTGCCAGCAGTTTATGGGCCAGGGAGGGCGAGCAGTACTTC. It is translated as CASSLWAREGEQYF.

V is TRBV11-2 and J is TRBJ2-7; 7 bases line up with TRBD2. There are 14 residues in the CDR3. The germline CDR1 and CDR2 sequences are SGHAT and FQNNGV. V shed 5 bases and J 2 bases; nucleotides not matched to a gene: 6. CDR3 sequence: CASSALARAYEQYF. Written as DNA, the CDR3 is TGTGCCAGCAGCGCACTAGCGAGAGCCTACGAGCAGTACTTC.

The rearrangement links TRBV7-2 to TRBJ2-7; no clear D. Germline values: CDR1 SGHTA, CDR2 FQGNSA. V was cut by 3 bases and J by 3 bases, with 15 bases left in between. The CDR3 runs to 15 residues. The DNA for the CDR3 is TGTGCCAGCAGCTTGGTTACAGCTCAAGGCTACGAGCAGTACTTC. Its translation: CASSLVTAQGYEQYF.

The chain uses TRBV2 and TRBJ1-2, with D unclear. The CDR3 spans 13 residues. The germline V gene has CDR1 SNHLY and CDR2 FYNNEI. Trimming took off 10 bases at V and 7 bases at J, with 19 bases between the two ends. The CDR3 reads CAINQEETLGYTF. DNA of the CDR3: TGTGCCATTAATCAGGAGGAGACCCTTGGCTACACCTTC. The full variable domain, in which reference TRBV2 and TRBJ1-2 provide the parts outside the CDR3, is EPEVTQTPSHQVTQMGQEVILRCVPISNHLYFYWYRQILGQKVEFLVSFYNNEISEKSEIFDDQFSVERPDGSNFTLKIRSTKLEDSAMYFCAINQEETLGYTFGSGTRLTVV.

This rearrangement joins TRBV13 to TRBJ1-1, with TRBD1 as a possible D gene (5 bases). Germline lookup yields CDR1 PRHDT and CDR2 FYEKMQ (reference sequence). Deletions cut 3 bases from V and 4 bases from J, with 12 bases between. The CDR3 runs to 14 residues. The CDR3 region is CASSLGQGVTEAFF. The CDR3 region has the DNA TGTGCCAGCAGCTTGGGTCAGGGCGTCACTGAAGCTTTCTTT.

This rearrangement joins TRBV30 to TRBJ1-1, with D possibly matching TRBD1 (6 bases). Germline V CDR1 and CDR2: GTSNPN, SVGIG (reference sequence). The CDR3 spans 13 residues. Between the trimmed V and J ends, which lost 4 bases and 0 bases, there was a span of 9 bases. The CDR3 DNA follows: TGTGCCTGGATGGGGGGGCTGAACACTGAAGCTTTCTTT. As protein: CAWMGGLNTEAFF.

The rearrangement joins TRBV19 to TRBJ2-3; D not resolved. Deletions cut 3 bases from V and 2 bases from J, with 12 bases between. Per germline, CDR1 LNHDA and CDR2 SQIVND (reference sequence). This CDR3 comprises 15 residues. DNA of the CDR3: TGTGCCAGTAGTATTTGTTGCAGGAACACAGATACGCAGTATTTT. This translates into CASSICCRNTDTQYF.

This chain uses TRBV19 with TRBJ2-3, with 12 bases aligning to TRBD1. The CDR3 has 15 amino acids. With V trimmed by 6 bases and J by 4 bases, 5 bases remained unmatched. The germline V gene encodes CDR1 LNHDA and CDR2 SQIVND (reference sequence). The CDR3 sequence is CASSAGTGGADTQYF. CDR3 coding DNA: TGTGCCAGTAGCGCCGGGACAGGGGGCGCAGATACGCAGTATTTT.

The rearrangement joins TRBV2 to TRBJ2-2, with 8 bases aligning to TRBD1. The junction had 4 bases not matched to a gene; V was cut back by 3 bases and J by 4 bases. The germline V gene has CDR1 SNHLY and CDR2 FYNNEI. This CDR3 spans 15 amino acids. The CDR3 here is CASSEGTGGTGELFF. The CDR3 DNA reads as TGTGCCAGCAGTGAGGGGACAGGAGGCACCGGGGAGCTGTTTTTT.

This chain joins TRBV9 and TRBJ2-2, with 9 nucleotides matching TRBD2. The trim removed 5 bases at V and 6 bases at J, leaving 8 bases unmatched. The CDR3 spans 15 residues. Germline assignment: CDR1 SGDLS and CDR2 YYNGEE. The CDR3 DNA is TGTGCCAGCAGTTTTAGCGGGGGCGGTTCCGGGGAGCTGTTTTTT. This translates into CASSFSGGGSGELFF.

The rearrangement links TRBV5-1 to TRBJ2-3, with 8 bases matching TRBD1. There are 16 residues in the CDR3. Germline V gene data show CDR1 as SGHRS and CDR2 as YFSETQ. V dropped 0 bases and J dropped 4; count of bases not matched to a gene: 7. This chain's CDR3 is CASSLAGAGGADTQYF. CDR3 DNA: TGCGCCAGCAGCTTGGCCGGGGCAGGGGGCGCAGATACGCAGTATTTT.

The chain uses TRBV6-1 and TRBJ1-2, with a tentative D call TRBD1 (6 bases). The germline V gene has CDR1 MNHNS and CDR2 SASEGT. This CDR3 region has 12 residues. Trimming removed 7 bases at V and 4 bases at J, with 10 bases between. CDR3 in DNA: TGTGCCAGCAACAGGGCTCGCTATGGCTACACCTTC. Translating gives CASNRARYGYTF.

The count of this clone is one. This chain joins TRBV7-9 and TRBJ2-7, with unresolved D. The CDR3 is 16 residues long. V was pared by 5 bases and J by 1 base, with 18 bases between. From germline, CDR1 is SEHNR and CDR2 FQNEAQ (reference sequence). The CDR3 here is CASSHDESESSYEQYF. DNA for the CDR3: TGTGCCAGCAGCCATGATGAGAGTGAGTCGTCCTACGAGCAGTACTTC.

The chain couples TRBV5-1 to TRBJ2-7; 14 bases are shared with TRBD2. CDR3 length: 17 amino acids. Germline V lookup: CDR1 SGHRS, CDR2 YFSETQ. Trimming took 4 bases from V and 4 from J; bases not matched to a gene: 10. The CDR3, as DNA: TGCGCCAGCAGCGGGGGAATGGGACTAGCGGGAGTATACGAGCAGTACTTC. Amino acid sequence: CASSGGMGLAGVYEQYF.

This chain connects TRBV4-1 to TRBJ1-4; TRBD1 might be the D (6 bases). Trimming stripped 3 bases from V and 4 bases from J, with 12 bases between. Germline CDR1 reads MGHRA; CDR2 reads YSYEKL. There are 15 residues in the CDR3. The chain's CDR3 is CASSQNRADNEKLFF. CDR3 coding DNA: TGCGCCAGCAGCCAGAACAGGGCCGATAATGAAAAACTGTTTTTT.

The J gene is TRBJ2-7, the V gene TRBV6-5; D ambiguous. With 6 bases removed from V and 2 bases from J, the gap between germline ends came to 14 bases. Germline loops: CDR1 MNHEY, CDR2 SVGAGI. This CDR3 region has 14 residues. CDR3 bases: TGTGCCAGCAGCGAGATGAGAAACGCCTACGAGCAGTACTTC. It is translated as CASSEMRNAYEQYF.

The count of this clone is one. The CDR3 DNA reads as TGTGCCAGCAGTCCAAGAATAGCGGGAGATAGCTACAATGAGCAGTTCTTC. Its translation: CASSPRIAGDSYNEQFF. This chain joins TRBV28 and TRBJ2-1, with 9 bases aligning to TRBD2. CDR1 is MDHEN, CDR2 SYDVKM, per germline. Unmatched junction bases numbered 11, after V lost 5 bases and J lost 3 bases. The CDR3 has 17 residues.

The chain employs TRBV9 and TRBJ2-3; D gene unclear. Trimming took 4 bases from V and 6 from J, leaving 6 bases between them. The CDR3 spans 11 residues. Germline V gene sequence: CDR1 SGDLS, CDR2 YYNGEE. The CDR3, as DNA: TGTGCCAGCAGCCTCGGGGATACGCAGTATTTT. This sequence encodes CASSLGDTQYF. The full variable domain, with the rest looked up from reference TRBV9 and TRBJ2-3, is DSGVTQTPKHLITATGQRVTLRCSPRSGDLSVYWYQQSLDQGLQFLIQYYNGEERAKGNILERFSAQQFPDLHSELNLSSLELGDSALYFCASSLGDTQYFGPGTRLTVL.

This clone came up once. The CDR3 bases are TGCGCCAGCAGCCAAGTACAGGATAGCAATCAGCCCCAGCATTTT. It encodes CASSQVQDSNQPQHF. This chain links TRBV4-1 with TRBJ1-5, with D possibly being TRBD1 (5 bases). The CDR3 is made up of 15 amino acids. CDR1 MGHRA and CDR2 YSYEKL come from the germline V gene. Trimming cost V 1 base and J 0 bases, with 7 bases left between them.

The chain recombines TRBV4-3 with TRBJ2-5; 7 nucleotides line up with TRBD2. Germline CDR1 is LGHNA and CDR2 is YSLEER. The length of the CDR3 is 14 residues. J lost 5 bases, V lost 4 bases, and 7 bases had no gene match. The DNA of the CDR3 is TGCGCCAGCAGCCCCAGTGGGGGGGTGGAGACCCAGTACTTC. Protein sequence: CASSPSGGVETQYF.

The rearrangement links TRBV2 to TRBJ2-3; TRBD2 matches at 8 bases. Unmatched junction bases numbered 10, after V lost 2 bases and J lost 3 bases. Germline CDR1 is SNHLY and CDR2 is FYNNEI. The CDR3 has 17 amino acids. The CDR3 sequence: CASSERPTGTRTDTQYF. The CDR3 DNA follows: TGTGCCAGCAGTGAACGACCCACCGGGACTAGGACAGATACGCAGTATTTT.

The rearrangement joins TRBV4-1 to TRBJ2-5, with a weak D call TRBD1 (7 bases). The V end was cut by 1 base, the J end by 5 bases, with 14 bases between. The germline V gene has CDR1 MGHRA and CDR2 YSYEKL. CDR3 length equals 15 residues. The CDR3 DNA follows: TGCGCCAGCAGCCAAGGTACAGGGGCGGGGGAGACCCAGTACTTC. This translates into CASSQGTGAGETQYF.

The rearrangement links TRBV27 to TRBJ1-5; D is uncertain. Trimming cost V 6 bases and J 6 bases, with 9 bases left between them. Per germline, CDR1 MNHEY and CDR2 SMNVEV (reference sequence). The CDR3 sequence is 12 residues long. The CDR3 DNA reads as TGTGCCAGCAGCCCGGTTGGTCAGCCCCAGCATTTT. Protein product: CASSPVGQPQHF.